This T cell receptor (beta chain) was captured in a study of blood T cell repertoires in COVID-19. In the study overall: Researchers got acute and convalescent COVID-19 samples from the United States, Italy and Spain. T cells, B-cell-depleted T cells, or PBMCs supplied cDNA or gDNA.

Methods used by the authors: Reference gene primer amplification yielded estimated nucleated cell counts. Profiling relied on immunoSEQ multiplex PCR, and the TCRdb table lists in-frame clones only, not all of them. The D gene and trimming were derived from the DNA, and the V and J assignments and clone size from that table. Of about 43,000 clones detected, about nine tenths appear once; the ten largest clones hold more than 6.5%. The CDR3 is 15 residues long. J lost 3 bases, V lost 3 bases, and 4 bases had no gene match. Germline CDR1 and CDR2: LGHNA and YSLEER. The rearrangement uses TRBV4-3 and TRBJ1-4, with TRBD1 identical over 7 bases. Sequences were obtained from peripheral blood. The receptor was derived from a man aged 55 to 70 with active COVID-19. Written as DNA, the CDR3 is TGCGCCAGCAGCCACTGGGACAGCTCTAATGAAAAACTGTTTTTT. It yields the protein CASSHWDSSNEKLFF.